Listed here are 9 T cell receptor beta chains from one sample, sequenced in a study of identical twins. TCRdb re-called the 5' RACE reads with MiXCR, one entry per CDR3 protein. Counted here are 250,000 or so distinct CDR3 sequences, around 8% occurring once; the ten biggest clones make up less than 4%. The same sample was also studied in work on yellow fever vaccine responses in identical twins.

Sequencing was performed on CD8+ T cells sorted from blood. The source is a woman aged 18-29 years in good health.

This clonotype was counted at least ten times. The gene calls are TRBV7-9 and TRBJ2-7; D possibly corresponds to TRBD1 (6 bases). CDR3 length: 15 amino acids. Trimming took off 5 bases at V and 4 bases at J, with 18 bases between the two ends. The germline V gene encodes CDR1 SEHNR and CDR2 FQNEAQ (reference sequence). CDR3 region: CASSPPQGRGYEQYF. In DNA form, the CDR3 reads TGTGCCAGCAGCCCCCCTCAGGGGAGAGGATACGAGCAGTACTTC. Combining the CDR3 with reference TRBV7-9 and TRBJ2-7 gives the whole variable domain DTGVSQNPRHKITKRGQNVTFRCDPISEHNRLYWYRQTLGQGPEFLTYFQNEAQLEKSRLLSDRFSAERPKGSFSTLEIQRTEQGDSAMYLCASSPPQGRGYEQYFGPGTRLTVT.

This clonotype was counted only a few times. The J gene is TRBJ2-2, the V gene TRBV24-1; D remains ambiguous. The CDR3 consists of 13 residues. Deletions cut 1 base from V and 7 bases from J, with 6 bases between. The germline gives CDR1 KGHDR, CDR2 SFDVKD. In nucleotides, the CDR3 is TGTGCCACCAGTGATTTAAAAAGCGGGGAGCTGTTTTTT. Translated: CATSDLKSGELFF.

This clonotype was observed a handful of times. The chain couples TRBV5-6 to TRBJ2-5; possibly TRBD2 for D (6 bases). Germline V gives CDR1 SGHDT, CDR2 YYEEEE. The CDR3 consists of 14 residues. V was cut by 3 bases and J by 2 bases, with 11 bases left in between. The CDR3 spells CASSWGSGQETQYF. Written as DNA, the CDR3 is TGTGCCAGCAGCTGGGGTAGCGGACAAGAGACCCAGTACTTC.

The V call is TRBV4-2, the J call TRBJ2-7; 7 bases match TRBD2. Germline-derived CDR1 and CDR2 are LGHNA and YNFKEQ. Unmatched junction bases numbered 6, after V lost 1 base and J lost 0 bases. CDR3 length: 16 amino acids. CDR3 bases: TGTGCCAGCAGCCAAGTTAAAACTAGCGCCTCCTACGAGCAGTACTTC. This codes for CASSQVKTSASYEQYF.

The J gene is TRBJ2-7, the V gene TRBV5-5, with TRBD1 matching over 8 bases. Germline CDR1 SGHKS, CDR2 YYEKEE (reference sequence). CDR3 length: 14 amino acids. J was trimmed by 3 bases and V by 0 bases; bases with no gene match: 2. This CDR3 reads CASSLETGGYEQYF. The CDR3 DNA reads TGTGCCAGCAGCTTGGAAACAGGGGGCTACGAGCAGTACTTC.

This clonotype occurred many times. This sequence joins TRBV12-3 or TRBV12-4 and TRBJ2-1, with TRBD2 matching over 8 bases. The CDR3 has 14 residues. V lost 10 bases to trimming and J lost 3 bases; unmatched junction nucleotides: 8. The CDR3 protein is CATTSGGSYNEQFF. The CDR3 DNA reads TGTGCCACCACCTCGGGGGGGAGCTACAATGAGCAGTTCTTC.

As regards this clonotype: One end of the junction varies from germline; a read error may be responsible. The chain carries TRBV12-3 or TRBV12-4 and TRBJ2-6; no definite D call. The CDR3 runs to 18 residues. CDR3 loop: CTSSPGQTSGTGANVLTF. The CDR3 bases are TGTACCAGCAGCCCCGGGCAGACGAGTGGGACTGGGGCCAACGTCCTGACTTTC.

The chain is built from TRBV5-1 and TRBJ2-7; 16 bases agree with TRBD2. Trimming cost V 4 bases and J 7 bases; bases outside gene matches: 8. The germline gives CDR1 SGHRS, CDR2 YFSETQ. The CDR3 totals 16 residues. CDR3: CASSPGTSGGAWEQYF. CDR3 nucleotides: TGCGCCAGCAGCCCTGGGACTAGCGGGGGGGCTTGGGAGCAGTACTTC.

CDR3 region: CASSELGENTEAFF. CDR3 coding DNA: TGTGCCAGCAGTGAGTTGGGGGAGAACACTGAAGCTTTCTTT. The chain is built from TRBV6-1 and TRBJ1-1; tentatively, D is TRBD1 (5 bases). The germline V gene encodes CDR1 MNHNS and CDR2 SASEGT. Trimming left V 3 bases short and J 1 base short, with 9 bases between. This CDR3 is 14 amino acids long.